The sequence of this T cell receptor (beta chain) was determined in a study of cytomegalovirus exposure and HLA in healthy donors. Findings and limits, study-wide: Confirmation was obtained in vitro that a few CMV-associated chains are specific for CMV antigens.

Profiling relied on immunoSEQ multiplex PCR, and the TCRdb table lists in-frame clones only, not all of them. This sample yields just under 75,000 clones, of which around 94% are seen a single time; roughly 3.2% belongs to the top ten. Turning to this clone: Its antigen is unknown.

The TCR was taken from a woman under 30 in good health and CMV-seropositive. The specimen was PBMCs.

The CDR3 nucleotides are TGCGCCAGCAGTAGGGACAGGCAGGGCGGGGAGCTGTTTTTT. Its protein is CASSRDRQGGELFF. The chain is built from TRBV5-1 and TRBJ2-2; 8 nucleotides match TRBD1. The CDR3 spans 14 residues. V was pared by 5 bases and J by 7 bases, with 7 bases of the junction left unmatched. Germline CDR1 and CDR2: SGHRS and YFSETQ. The full variable domain, its missing parts supplied by reference TRBV5-1 and TRBJ2-2, is KAGVTQTPRYLIKTRGQQVTLSCSPISGHRSVSWYQQTPGQGLQFLFEYFSETQRNKGNFPGRFSGRQFSNSRSEMNVSTLELGDSALYLCASSRDRQGGELFFGEGSRLTVL.